This TCR beta chain was sequenced for a study of shared clonotypes between healthy human individuals. Study-level results: The study sampled only blood, and tissue repertoires likely differ.

V was trimmed by 1 base and J by 4 bases, leaving 15 bases between them. CDR1 and CDR2 from the germline V gene are SGHDT and YYEEEE. This CDR3 region has 15 residues. On this clone: Its antigen is undetermined.

Data came from immunoSEQ multiplex PCR; TCRdb stores just in-frame clones and leaves some out. The sample has millions of clones; about 95% are singletons. Naive CD8 cells comprised CD45RO-negative, CCR7-positively selected cells, excluding terminally differentiated effector memory CD45RA+ cells. Sequences were obtained from naive CD8+ T cells sorted from blood. This TCR was recovered from a man aged 18 to 29 in good health. J is TRBJ2-7 and V is TRBV5-6, with D uncertain. CDR3 sequence (DNA): TGTGCCAGCAGCTTGTCCTTAGATAGGCCTTACGAGCAGTACTTC. Its translation is CASSLSLDRPYEQYF.